This TCR beta chain was sequenced during a study of cytomegalovirus exposure and HLA in healthy donors. Study-level information: A prior analysis found fewer than 120 million unique TCR beta sequences from 150 million to 200 million T cells.

Per the germline V gene, CDR1 is SGDLS and CDR2 is YYNGEE. Trimming pared 0 bases from V and 2 bases from J, leaving 9 bases between. The CDR3 runs to 15 residues. The PCR used 60 Vbeta and 13 Jbeta primers. Measured with immunoSEQ multiplex PCR; TCRdb has only the in-frame clones, and not every one. The sample shows more than 100,000 clones, roughly 60% of them seen only once. A remark on this clone: Its antigen is currently unknown.

General study points: Per a later analysis, 15,000 to 20,000 TCR beta sequences showed association with HLA alleles at 0.05 false discovery rate. In a later analysis, CMV-associated beta chains were mostly HLA-associated, it appeared. Compared with the roughly 700-donor mean, an Asian-associated ancestry cluster reportedly had fewer N-insertions, according to a later analysis.

The V and J genes are TRBV9 and TRBJ2-1; D is possibly TRBD2 (6 bases). Sequencing was done on a sample of PBMCs. The sequence derives from a man in his forties in good health and CMV-seropositive. CDR3 sequence: CASSVGGGTYNEQFF. The CDR3 DNA is TGTGCCAGCAGCGTAGGCGGCGGGACCTACAATGAGCAGTTCTTC.